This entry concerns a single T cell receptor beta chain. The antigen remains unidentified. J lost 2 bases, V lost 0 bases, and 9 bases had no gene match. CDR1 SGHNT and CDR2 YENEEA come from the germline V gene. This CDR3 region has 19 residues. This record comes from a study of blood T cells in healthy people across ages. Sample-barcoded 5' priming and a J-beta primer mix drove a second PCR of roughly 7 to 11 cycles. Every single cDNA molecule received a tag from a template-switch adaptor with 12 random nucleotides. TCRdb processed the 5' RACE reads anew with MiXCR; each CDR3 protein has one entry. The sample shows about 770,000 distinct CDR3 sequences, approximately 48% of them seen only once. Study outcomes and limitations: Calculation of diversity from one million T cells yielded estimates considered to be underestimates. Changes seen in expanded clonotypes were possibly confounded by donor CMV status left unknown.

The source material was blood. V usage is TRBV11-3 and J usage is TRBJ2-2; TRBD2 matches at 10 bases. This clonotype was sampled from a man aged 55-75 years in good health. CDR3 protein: CASSLDWTSGVLNTGELFF. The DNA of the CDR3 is TGTGCCAGCAGCTTAGATTGGACTAGCGGCGTTTTAAACACCGGGGAGCTGTTTTTT.